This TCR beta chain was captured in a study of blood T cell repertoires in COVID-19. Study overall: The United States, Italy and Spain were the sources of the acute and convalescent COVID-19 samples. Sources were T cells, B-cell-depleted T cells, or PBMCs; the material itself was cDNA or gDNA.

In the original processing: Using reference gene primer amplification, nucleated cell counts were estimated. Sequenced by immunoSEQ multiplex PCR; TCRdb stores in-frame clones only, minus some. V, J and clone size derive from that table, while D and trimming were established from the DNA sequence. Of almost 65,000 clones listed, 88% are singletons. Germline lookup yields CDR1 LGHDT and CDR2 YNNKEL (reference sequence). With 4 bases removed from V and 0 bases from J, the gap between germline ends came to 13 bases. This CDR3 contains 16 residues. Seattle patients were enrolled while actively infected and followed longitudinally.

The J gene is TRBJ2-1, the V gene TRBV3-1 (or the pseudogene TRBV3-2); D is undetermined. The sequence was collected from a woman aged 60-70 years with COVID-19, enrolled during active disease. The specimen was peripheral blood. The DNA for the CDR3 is TGTGCCAGCAGCCTGACCCCACGGAGCTCCTACAATGAGCAGTTCTTC. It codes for CASSLTPRSSYNEQFF.